Shown below are 28 T cell receptor beta chains from a single sample sequenced in a study of siplizumab effects on memory and regulatory T cells. Only in-frame clones appear in the TCRdb table, and some are missing; sequencing was by immunoSEQ multiplex PCR. The sample has around 100,000 clones, about 91% seen once; the top ten hold approximately 0.15%. The material sequenced was CD4+ T cells sorted from blood. The origin of the receptors is a human donor in good health.

V is TRBV7-3 and J is TRBJ1-2; D is perhaps TRBD1 (5 bases). This CDR3 has 13 amino acids. With 2 bases removed from V and 8 bases from J, the gap between germline ends came to 12 bases. Germline values: CDR1 SGHTA, CDR2 FQGTGA. CDR3 sequence (DNA): TGTGCCAGCAGCTTACAGGGACTAAGCGGCTACACCTTC. Encoded protein: CASSLQGLSGYTF.

V is TRBV13 and J is TRBJ1-2; D remains ambiguous. The CDR3 length is 13 residues. V shed 0 bases and J shed 4 bases, with 6 bases lying between them. Germline lookup yields CDR1 PRHDT and CDR2 FYEKMQ (reference sequence). The CDR3 nucleotides read TGTGCCAGCAGCTTAGGTCAAATCTATGGCTACACCTTC. Translating it yields CASSLGQIYGYTF.

The V call is TRBV7-9, the J call TRBJ2-7, with D possibly TRBD1 on 6 matching bases. From germline, CDR1 is SEHNR and CDR2 FQNEAQ (reference sequence). The length of the CDR3 is 15 residues. Trimming stripped 5 bases from V and 3 bases from J, with 17 bases between. In DNA form, the CDR3 reads TGTGCCAGCAGCCCAACCCTCGGACAGCACTACGAGCAGTACTTC. Translated, it gives CASSPTLGQHYEQYF.

The chain combines TRBV6-1 with TRBJ2-7; D is undetermined. The V gene's germline CDR1 is MNHNS and CDR2 SASEGT. The CDR3 contains 15 residues. Between the trimmed V and J ends, which lost 3 bases and 2 bases, there was a span of 14 bases. CDR3 nucleotide sequence: TGTGCCAGCAGTGATTATTCCGGCAGACCCTACGAGCAGTACTTC. It specifies CASSDYSGRPYEQYF.

The rearrangement links TRBV10-3 to TRBJ2-7, with no clear D. CDR1 is ENHRY and CDR2 is SYGVKD in the germline V gene. This CDR3 comprises 11 residues. Between the trimmed V and J ends, which lost 4 bases and 0 bases, there was a span of 1 base. CDR3 bases: TGTGCCATCAGTGCCTCCTACGAGCAGTACTTC. Protein product: CAISASYEQYF.

The chain is built from TRBV7-2 and TRBJ2-2; no firm D call. Looked up from germline, CDR1 is SGHTA and CDR2 is FQGNSA. The V end lost 1 base, the J end lost 3 bases, and 6 bases lay between the germline ends. CDR3 length: 14 amino acids. CDR3 sequence (DNA): TGTGCCAGCAGCTTAGTTTCCTACACCGGGGAGCTGTTTTTT. Translated, it gives CASSLVSYTGELFF.

As regards this clone: A junction end diverges from the germline sequence, so it may reflect a read error. The rearrangement joins TRBV7-2 to TRBJ2-2; D unresolved. The V gene's germline CDR1 is SGHTA and CDR2 FQGNSA. There are 13 residues in the CDR3. CDR3 protein: CASTLGTRGELFF. Here the CDR3 DNA reads TGTGCCAGCACCTTAGGTACCCGGGGGGAGCTGTTTTTT.

The rearrangement uses TRBV6-5 and TRBJ1-2; no reliable D call. Trimming stripped 5 bases from V and 0 bases from J, with 7 bases between. CDR1 is MNHEY, CDR2 SVGAGI, per germline. This CDR3 contains 13 residues. The CDR3 coding sequence is TGTGCCAGCAGTCGAGAGTCTAACTATGGCTACACCTTC. Its protein is CASSRESNYGYTF.

The V gene is TRBV27, the J gene TRBJ1-1; 7 nucleotides line up with TRBD1. The CDR3 has 16 amino acids. Trimming took 1 base from V and 4 from J; bases not matched to a gene: 9. The germline CDR1 and CDR2 sequences are MNHEY and SMNVEV (reference sequence). The CDR3 protein is CASSLYLRGGSTEAFF. The CDR3 nucleotides read TGTGCCAGCAGTTTATATCTCAGGGGGGGGTCCACTGAAGCTTTCTTT.

The V and J genes are TRBV4-1 and TRBJ1-5; D may be TRBD1 (6 bases). Germline V lookup: CDR1 MGHRA, CDR2 YSYEKL. The V and J ends lost 6 bases and 4 bases respectively, with 16 bases between them. The CDR3 spans 15 residues. CDR3 sequence reads: CASRIQGWSNQPQHF. The CDR3 nucleotides are TGCGCCAGCAGGATTCAGGGGTGGTCAAATCAGCCCCAGCATTTT.

The chain carries TRBV7-3 and TRBJ1-5; the D gene is possibly TRBD1 (6 bases). Germline V lookup: CDR1 SGHTA, CDR2 FQGTGA. The CDR3 length is 14 residues. Trimming left V 2 bases short and J 10 bases short, with 15 bases between. This CDR3 reads CASSLARGEFPQHF. CDR3 DNA: TGTGCCAGCAGCTTAGCCAGGGGTGAATTTCCCCAGCATTTT.

V gene TRBV18 combines with J gene TRBJ2-5; D remains unclear. Trimming shortened V by 5 bases and J by 2 bases, and 12 bases separated the two germline ends. The germline V gene encodes CDR1 KGHSH and CDR2 LQKENI. The length of the CDR3 is 14 residues. Here the CDR3 reads CASSDPPRQETQYF. The DNA for the CDR3 is TGTGCCAGCTCAGACCCCCCCCGACAAGAGACCCAGTACTTC.

This clone appeared a single time. The chain couples TRBV7-2 to TRBJ1-4, with 9 bases that match TRBD1. CDR3 length: 14 residues. Germline trimming cut 4 bases from V and 5 bases from J; bases unmatched to any gene: 2. Germline V gives CDR1 SGHTA, CDR2 FQGNSA. The CDR3 sequence is CASSWGQGNEKLFF. The DNA for the CDR3 is TGTGCCAGCAGCTGGGGACAGGGAAATGAAAAACTGTTTTTT.

The chain recombines TRBV2 with TRBJ2-5; TRBD1 matches at 12 bases. Per the germline V gene, CDR1 is SNHLY and CDR2 is FYNNEI. Trimming at V came to 6 bases and at J to 5 bases, leaving 7 bases not matched to a gene. The CDR3 extends over 15 amino acids. CDR3 nucleotide sequence: TGTGCCAGCAGGGGGGGACAGGGGGCACGGGAGACCCAGTACTTC. Translated: CASRGGQGARETQYF.

The V gene is TRBV19, the J gene TRBJ2-6; maybe TRBD2 (6 bases). V was trimmed by 3 bases and J by 2 bases, leaving 8 bases between them. The CDR3 consists of 15 residues. Germline V gene data show CDR1 as LNHDA and CDR2 as SQIVND (reference sequence). CDR3 sequence: CASSMGGTGANVLTF. The CDR3 DNA reads as TGTGCCAGTAGTATGGGGGGTACTGGGGCCAACGTCCTGACTTTC.

The chain recombines TRBV18 with TRBJ1-4; 8 nucleotides agree with TRBD1. This CDR3 is built from 15 residues. With 3 bases clipped from V and 5 bases from J, the junction kept 5 bases outside the gene matches. Looked up from germline, CDR1 is KGHSH and CDR2 is LQKENI. CDR3 DNA sequence: TGTGCCAGCTCACCGGGACAGGCCGGGAATGAAAAACTGTTTTTT. The encoded protein is CASSPGQAGNEKLFF.

This clone was seen only a few times. This chain connects TRBV27 to TRBJ1-1, with a possible D match to TRBD1 (5 bases). Trimming cost V 3 bases and J 4 bases, with 12 bases left between them. CDR3 length: 14 residues. Germline V lookup: CDR1 MNHEY, CDR2 SMNVEV (reference sequence). The CDR3: CASSFRGDVTEAFF. DNA of the CDR3: TGTGCCAGCAGTTTTCGGGGGGACGTCACTGAAGCTTTCTTT.

This clone showed up just once. The rearrangement joins TRBV6-1 to TRBJ1-5, with TRBD1 as a possible D gene (5 bases). V shed 5 bases and J shed 7 bases, with 12 bases lying between them. The CDR3 extends over 13 amino acids. CDR1 and CDR2 from the germline V gene are MNHNS and SASEGT. The CDR3 nucleotides are TGTGCCAGCAGTCGGGACTTGATGCAGCCCCAGCATTTT. Residues: CASSRDLMQPQHF.

A word on this clone: Its ends do not fully match the called genes, so a read error is possible. The V call is TRBV5-1, the J call TRBJ2-7; a possible D gene is TRBD1 (7 bases). CDR1 is SGHRS, CDR2 YFSETQ, per germline. This CDR3 comprises 13 residues. In nucleotides, the CDR3 is TGCGCCAGCACCTTGGACAGGAGGGACGAGCAGTACTTC. The encoded protein is CASTLDRRDEQYF.

J is TRBJ2-1 and V is TRBV25-1, with D perhaps matching TRBD2 (6 bases). The germline V gene encodes CDR1 MGHDK and CDR2 SYGVNS. The ends were cut back, 2 bases at V and 1 base at J, with 9 bases in the middle. CDR3 length: 15 amino acids. CDR3 amino acids: CASSEHGGSYNEQFF. The CDR3 DNA is TGTGCCAGCAGTGAACACGGGGGTTCCTACAATGAGCAGTTCTTC.

This clone was counted a few times. The V call is TRBV28, the J call TRBJ1-6; D possibly corresponds to TRBD1 (5 bases). The CDR3 extends over 14 amino acids. Between the trimmed V and J ends, which lost 5 bases and 8 bases, there was a span of 13 bases. Germline-derived CDR1 and CDR2 are MDHEN and SYDVKM. DNA of the CDR3: TGTGCCAGCAGTGAAGGGACGGGAGATTCACCCCTCCACTTT. Amino acid sequence: CASSEGTGDSPLHF.

The J gene is TRBJ1-6, the V gene TRBV19, with D unresolved. The CDR3 spans 13 residues. Germline V CDR1 and CDR2: LNHDA, SQIVND (reference sequence). V was cut by 1 base and J by 13 bases, with 11 bases left in between. CDR3 in amino acids: CASSIGLQDPLHF. The CDR3 DNA sequence: TGTGCCAGTAGTATAGGCCTCCAGGATCCCCTCCACTTT.

The chain employs TRBV6-6 and TRBJ2-3; 9 nucleotides align to TRBD1. CDR1 and CDR2 (germline): MNHNY, SVGAGI (reference sequence). The CDR3 sequence is 16 residues long. The V gene end was trimmed by 0 bases and the J gene end by 5 bases; junction bases not matched to a gene: 6. The CDR3 sequence: CASSYSYRGLIDTQYF. The CDR3 DNA follows: TGTGCCAGCAGTTACTCGTACAGGGGGCTAATAGATACGCAGTATTTT.

V usage is TRBV10-3 and J usage is TRBJ1-5, with D maybe TRBD1 (5 bases). Trimming stripped 1 base from V and 6 bases from J, with 13 bases between. Germline-derived CDR1 and CDR2 are ENHRY and SYGVKD. The CDR3 sequence is 15 residues long. CDR3 bases: TGTGCCATCAGTGAGTTTTCGGGGGGAGGTCAGCCCCAGCATTTT. Amino acid sequence: CAISEFSGGGQPQHF.

V is TRBV10-1 and J is TRBJ2-1; D is uncertain. This CDR3 is 13 amino acids long. In germline, CDR1 is WNHNN, CDR2 SYGVQD (reference sequence). Trimming removed 4 bases from V and 4 bases from J, with 8 bases in between. The CDR3 reads CASSVGPYNEQFF. DNA for the CDR3: TGCGCCAGCAGTGTAGGACCTTACAATGAGCAGTTCTTC.

The rearrangement uses TRBV7-9 and TRBJ1-1, with D perhaps TRBD1 (6 bases). The CDR3 consists of 14 residues. The ends were cut back, 4 bases at V and 0 bases at J, with 9 bases in the middle. Germline CDR1 is SEHNR and CDR2 is FQNEAQ (reference sequence). The DNA of the CDR3 is TGTGCCAGCAGCTACCGACAGGTGAACACTGAAGCTTTCTTT. Amino acids: CASSYRQVNTEAFF.

V usage is TRBV5-1 and J usage is TRBJ1-3, with TRBD1 matching over 8 bases. The CDR3 covers 15 residues. Trimming at V came to 4 bases and at J to 7 bases, leaving 10 bases not matched to a gene. The germline V gene has CDR1 SGHRS and CDR2 YFSETQ. Written as DNA, the CDR3 is TGCGCCAGCAGCCTGACGGTGACAGGGGACAACACCATATATTTT. This codes for CASSLTVTGDNTIYF.

The V call is TRBV5-1, the J call TRBJ2-5; 11 bases map to TRBD2. CDR3 size: 15 residues. In germline, CDR1 is SGHRS, CDR2 YFSETQ. V shed 5 bases, J shed 4 bases, and the junction held 7 bases outside the gene matches. In nucleotides, the CDR3 is TGCGCCAGCAGGAATAGCGGGGGGGCCGGAGAGACCCAGTACTTC. As protein: CASRNSGGAGETQYF.